This TCR beta chain was profiled in a study of blood T cells in healthy people across ages. Study in general: For every two T cells, template switching captured about one barcoded beta molecule.

In its sample, this clonotype was seen once. The CDR3 covers 18 residues. J was trimmed by 5 bases and V by 1 base; bases with no gene match: 11. The germline gives CDR1 MGHRA, CDR2 YSYEKL. The second PCR ran 7 to 11 cycles with a sample-barcoded 5' primer and J-beta primers. A single record per CDR3 protein comes from TCRdb applying MiXCR to the 5' RACE reads. The sample carries about 1.4 million distinct CDR3 sequences, roughly 59% recorded once. The source material was blood. The gene calls are TRBV4-1 and TRBJ1-5, with 10 bases that match TRBD1. The source is a man between 18 and 29 years old in good health. The CDR3 DNA reads as TGCGCCAGCAGCCAAGTCCCTCCCCCGACAGGGGGCTATCAGCCCCAGCATTTT. It encodes CASSQVPPPTGGYQPQHF.